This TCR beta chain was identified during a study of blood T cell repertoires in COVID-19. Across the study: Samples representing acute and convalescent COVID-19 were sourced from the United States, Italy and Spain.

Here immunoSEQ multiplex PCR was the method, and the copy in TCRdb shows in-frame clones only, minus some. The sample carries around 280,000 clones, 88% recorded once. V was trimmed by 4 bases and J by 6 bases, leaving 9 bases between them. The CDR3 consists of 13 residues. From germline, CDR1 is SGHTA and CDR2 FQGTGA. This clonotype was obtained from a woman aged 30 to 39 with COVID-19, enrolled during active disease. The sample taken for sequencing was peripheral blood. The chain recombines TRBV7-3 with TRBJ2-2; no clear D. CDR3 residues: CASSSLESGELFF. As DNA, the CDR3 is TGTGCCAGCAGCTCCCTAGAGTCCGGGGAGCTGTTTTTT.